The T cell receptor beta chain described here comes from a study of identifying expanded T cells in peripheral blood. The germline V gene has CDR1 SGHRS and CDR2 YFSETQ. V was trimmed by 0 bases and J by 2 bases, leaving 18 bases between them. The CDR3 covers 19 residues. Profiling relied on immunoSEQ multiplex PCR, and the TCRdb table lists in-frame clones only, not all of them. Seen here are 90,000 or so clones, roughly 86% observed once, and the top ten hold 4.5% to 7%. This clone was observed a handful of times. Sequences were obtained from blood. This TCR derives from a person between 18 and 75 years old in good health. This chain links TRBV5-1 with TRBJ2-6; D perhaps matches TRBD1 (5 bases). The CDR3 nucleotides read TGCGCCAGCAGCTTGGCCCGGAAGGGGCCAACAACTGGGGCCAACGTCCTGACTTTC. It codes for CASSLARKGPTTGANVLTF.